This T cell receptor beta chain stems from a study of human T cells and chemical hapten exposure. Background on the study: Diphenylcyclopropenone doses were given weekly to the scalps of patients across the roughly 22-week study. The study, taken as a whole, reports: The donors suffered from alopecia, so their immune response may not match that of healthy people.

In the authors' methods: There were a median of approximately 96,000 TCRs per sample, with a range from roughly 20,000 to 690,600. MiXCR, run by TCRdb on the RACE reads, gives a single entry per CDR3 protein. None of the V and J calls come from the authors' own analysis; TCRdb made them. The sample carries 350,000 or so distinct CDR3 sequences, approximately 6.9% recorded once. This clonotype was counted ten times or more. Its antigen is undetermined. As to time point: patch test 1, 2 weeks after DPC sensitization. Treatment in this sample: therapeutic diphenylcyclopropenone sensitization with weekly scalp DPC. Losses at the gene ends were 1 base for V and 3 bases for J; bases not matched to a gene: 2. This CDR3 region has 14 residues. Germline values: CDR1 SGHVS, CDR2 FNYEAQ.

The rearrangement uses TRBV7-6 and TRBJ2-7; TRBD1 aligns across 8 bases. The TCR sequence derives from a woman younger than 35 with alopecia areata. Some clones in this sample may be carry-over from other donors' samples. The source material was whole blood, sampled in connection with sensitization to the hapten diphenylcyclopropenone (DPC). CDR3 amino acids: CASSLEDRDYEQYF. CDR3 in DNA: TGTGCCAGCAGCTTAGAGGACAGGGACTACGAGCAGTACTTC.